This T cell receptor beta chain appears in the sequencing data of a study of cytomegalovirus exposure and HLA in healthy donors. Turning to the study itself: The same platform as the roughly 670 first-cohort repertoires was used for the 90 to 150 validation repertoires, a later analysis reported. General observations from the study: Reports credit the classifier with highly specific, highly sensitive diagnosis of cytomegalovirus status. Most TCR sequences were rare, but some public TCRs occurred in many donors.

Concerning this clone: Its antigen is undetermined.

The protocol was immunoSEQ multiplex PCR, while the TCRdb copy is restricted to in-frame clones and leaves out a portion. The sample consists of 140,000 or so clones, approximately 93% of them appearing once. The CDR3 covers 17 residues. The trim removed 1 base at V and 4 bases at J, leaving 6 bases unmatched. Germline V gene sequence: CDR1 SGHNT, CDR2 YENEEA. Sequencing used PBMCs. This chain uses TRBV11-3 with TRBJ2-5; 13 positions agree with TRBD2. The TCR originated in a man aged 18-30 years in good health and CMV-seronegative. CDR3 nucleotide sequence: TGTGCCAGCAGCTTAGGAGGACTAGCGGGAGTCCGAGAGACCCAGTACTTC. Its translation: CASSLGGLAGVRETQYF.